Listed below are T cell receptor beta chains from one sample, sequenced in a study of identical twins. TCRdb re-derived calls from the 5' RACE reads in MiXCR, one entry per CDR3 protein. This table has 1.5 million to 2 million distinct CDR3 sequences, around 33% appearing once. Sequenced sample: cord blood. These receptors were obtained from a newborn girl in good health. CDR3s include the opening cysteine and the closing phenylalanine or tryptophan. D genes are given only for firm matches. Size tells how often a clone was seen (once, few, many) or the class of an expanded clone, and some rows leave it out.

J gene: TRBJ2-3; clone size: few; D gene: -; V gene: TRBV11-2; CDR3 length: 16; CDR3 DNA: TGTGCCAGCAGCTTACCCCCCACCATAGGGGCCGATACGCAGTATTTT; CDR3 protein: CASSLPPTIGADTQYF
J gene: TRBJ2-1; clone size: -; D gene: TRBD2; V gene: TRBV4-1; CDR3 length: 18; CDR3 DNA: TGCGCCAGCAGCCAAGTTTACCCTACTAGCGGGAGCAGGCATGAGCAGTTCTTC; CDR3 protein: CASSQVYPTSGSRHEQFF
J gene: TRBJ2-1; clone size: few; D gene: -; V gene: TRBV12-3/TRBV12-4; CDR3 length: 15; CDR3 DNA: TGTGCCAGCAGTTTGAAACTAGTTCCCTACAATGAGCAGTTCTTC; CDR3 protein: CASSLKLVPYNEQFF
J gene: TRBJ1-2; clone size: -; D gene: -; V gene: TRBV12-3/TRBV12-4; CDR3 length: 14; CDR3 DNA: TGTGCCAGCACGACCCGGAGGGTAGTAAATGGCTACACCTTC; CDR3 protein: CASTTRRVVNGYTF
J gene: TRBJ2-4; clone size: many; D gene: -; V gene: TRBV20-1; CDR3 length: 13; CDR3 DNA: TGCAGTGCTAGAGACGGCGCCAAAAACATTCAGTACTTC; CDR3 protein: CSARDGAKNIQYF
J gene: TRBJ1-1; clone size: -; D gene: TRBD1; V gene: TRBV5-1; CDR3 length: 15; CDR3 DNA: TGCGCCAGCAGCTTGGCCCTGACAGGGAAGGGTGAAGCTTTCTTT; CDR3 protein: CASSLALTGKGEAFF
J gene: TRBJ2-5; clone size: few; D gene: TRBD2; V gene: TRBV2; CDR3 length: 15; CDR3 DNA: TGTGCCAGCAGGACTTCGGGACTAGCGATAGATGAGCAGTACTTC; CDR3 protein: CASRTSGLAIDEQYF
J gene: TRBJ2-4; clone size: -; D gene: -; V gene: TRBV20-1; CDR3 length: 14; CDR3 DNA: TGCAGTGCTGAAGCCAGGTTAGCCAAAAACATTCAGTACTTC; CDR3 protein: CSAEARLAKNIQYF
J gene: TRBJ1-1; clone size: few; D gene: -; V gene: TRBV7-9; CDR3 length: 11; CDR3 DNA: TGTGCCAGCAGCTTCGGAGTAGGGGCTTTCTTT; CDR3 protein: CASSFGVGAFF
J gene: TRBJ1-4; clone size: few; D gene: -; V gene: TRBV21-1; CDR3 length: 17; CDR3 DNA: TGTGCCAGCAGCAAAGACAGGGTCAGTGGGGGCAATGAAAAACTGTTTTTT; CDR3 protein: CASSKDRVSGGNEKLFF
J gene: TRBJ2-1; clone size: few; D gene: -; V gene: TRBV5-1; CDR3 length: 13; CDR3 DNA: TGCGCCAGCAGCTTCCTAGCTAGGGATGAGCAGTTCTTC; CDR3 protein: CASSFLARDEQFF
J gene: TRBJ2-2; clone size: -; D gene: -; V gene: TRBV10-3; CDR3 length: 14; CDR3 DNA: TGTGCCGTCGACAGGGGCGGGGGCACCGGGGAGCTGTTTTTT; CDR3 protein: CAVDRGGGTGELFF
J gene: TRBJ1-1; clone size: few; D gene: TRBD1; V gene: TRBV11-2; CDR3 length: 17; CDR3 DNA: TGTGCCAGCAGCTTAGGGGGGGGCAGGGGGTACAACACTGAAGCTTTCTTT; CDR3 protein: CASSLGGGRGYNTEAFF